The clone carrying this TCR beta chain was detected once. These data are taken from a study of blood T cell repertoires in COVID-19. Repertoires were generated with immunoSEQ multiplex PCR, while TCRdb's copy carries only in-frame clones and drops some. The sample yields 400,000 to 550,000 clones, about 85% seen once. Germline V CDR1 and CDR2: SQVTM, ANQGSEA. This CDR3 region has 12 residues. This receptor was obtained from a woman between 18 and 29 years old with acute COVID-19. The sequencing sample was made of PBMCs or T cells enriched from blood (not recorded which). J is TRBJ1-1 and V is TRBV29-1; TRBD1 matches 7 bases. In DNA, the CDR3 is TGCAGTTATAATGACAGGGAGACTGAAGCTTTCTTT. It yields the protein CSYNDRETEAFF.